A selection of T cell receptor beta chains follows, all from one sample in a study of tumor and adjacent non-tumor tissue in lung cancer. TCRdb redid the calling of the multiplex PCR reads with MiXCR, one entry per CDR3 protein. Of about 120,000 distinct CDR3 sequences listed, 60% to 70% were seen once; the top ten hold roughly 13%. Sequencing used lung tumor tissue. The source is a man under 40 with non-small cell lung cancer. The CDR3 runs from the conserved cysteine through the conserved F or W. A D gene is named only where the DNA matches it firmly. Size is omitted from some rows. Given values are once, few, many or a class for expanded clones.

TRBJ2-7,few,TRBV6-6,TRBD2,TGTGCCAGCAGATCCACTAGCGGGGGTTACGAGCAGTACTTC,CASRSTSGGYEQYF
TRBJ2-2,.,TRBV11-2,.,TGTGCCAGCAGCTCCGGGTCATACACTGGGGAGCTGTTTTTT,CASSSGSYTGELFF
TRBJ1-1,.,TRBV4-3,TRBD1,TGCGCCAGCAGCCAAGAACTTAGGCAGGGGGCTGGCATGGGCACTGAAGCTTTCTTT,CASSQELRQGAGMGTEAFF
TRBJ2-7,.,TRBV4-1,.,TGCGCCGGCAGCCAAGATGAGACAGGACAGACCTACGAGCAATACTTC,CAGSQDETGQTYEQYF
TRBJ1-5,many,TRBV13,.,TGTGCCAGCAGCATCCCGGGGGATAGCAATCAGCCCCAGCATTTT,CASSIPGDSNQPQHF
TRBJ1-2,many,TRBV2,.,TGTGCCAGCAGTGAATGGTCGACAGCTAACTATGGCTACACCTTC,CASSEWSTANYGYTF
TRBJ1-4,few,TRBV7-8,.,TGTGCCAGCAGCTTACGGGCTATTAATGAAAAACTGTTTTTT,CASSLRAINEKLFF
TRBJ2-7,.,TRBV6-5,.,TGTGCCAGCAGTTACAACGGGAAGGGGACCTACGATCAGTACTTC,CASSYNGKGTYDQYF
TRBJ2-4,.,TRBV20-1,.,TGCAGTGATACAGGGAAGTCTAAAAACATTCAGTACTTC,CSDTGKSKNIQYF
TRBJ1-1,.,TRBV4-3,.,TGCGCCAGCAACCCAAACCAGGGGTTTGGCACTGAAGCTTTCTTT,CASNPNQGFGTEAFF
TRBJ1-1,.,TRBV6-6,.,TGTGCCAGCAGATCTCATTGGGAGGGGATCACTGAAGCTTTCTTT,CASRSHWEGITEAFF
TRBJ2-3,once,TRBV6-5,.,TGTGCCAGCAGTTCGGGGGACACCCGGGGTACAGATGCGCAGTATTTC,CASSSGDTRGTDAQYF
TRBJ2-2,.,TRBV6-2/TRBV6-3,TRBD2,TGTGCCAGCAATACAGACGGACTAGCGGGGGGCGAGAACACAGGGGAGCTGTTTTTT,CASNTDGLAGGENTGELFF
TRBJ2-6,once,TRBV11-3,.,TGTGCCAGCAGCCGCAGCCGCTCTGGGGCCAACGTCCTGAATTTC,CASSRSRSGANVLNF
TRBJ2-1,.,TRBV5-1,.,TGCGCCAGTATGATAGGTTGTTCAGCGGAGGGTGAGCAGTTCTTC,CASMIGCSAEGEQFF
TRBJ2-2,.,TRBV29-1,.,TGCAGCGTTGGCATGACCACAGGGGAGCTGTTTTTT,CSVGMTTGELFF
TRBJ2-3,many,TRBV4-1,.,TGCGCCAGCAGCCCGGGCCTGGGGGGCACAGATACGCAGTATTTT,CASSPGLGGTDTQYF
TRBJ1-1,few,TRBV7-8,.,TGTGCCAGCAGCTTAGGTCGGTCGAACACTGAAGCTTTCTTT,CASSLGRSNTEAFF
TRBJ2-1,.,TRBV11-1,.,TGTCCCAACAGAACCGACAGACCACCGTTCTTC,CPNRTDRPPFF
TRBJ2-2,once,TRBV20-1,.,TGCAGTGCTACCTCAGTCCCCCACGTAGGGGAGCTGTTTTTT,CSATSVPHVGELFF
TRBJ2-1,.,TRBV11-2,TRBD2,TGTGCCAGCAGCCAGGGGCCAGCGGGAGGGTACAGTGAGGAGTTCTTC,CASSQGPAGGYSEEFF
TRBJ2-1,.,TRBV4-2,.,TGTGCCAGCAGCACAATTAGCAGGGAGGAGAATGAGCAGTTCTTC,CASSTISREENEQFF
TRBJ2-5,.,TRBV12-3/TRBV12-4,TRBD2,TGTGCCAACAGTTTAGGACTAGCGGGAACTCCCGGGGAGACCCAGTACTTC,CANSLGLAGTPGETQYF
TRBJ2-3,once,TRBV11-2,.,TGTGCCAGCAGCTTATTAGACAGTACAGATACGCAGTATTTT,CASSLLDSTDTQYF
TRBJ1-1,.,TRBV6-5,.,TGTGCCAGCAGGGGGTACACTGAAGCTTTCTTT,CASRGYTEAFF
TRBJ2-1,.,TRBV11-2,.,TGTCCCAGCAGCTTTATTGCGGGAATGAATAATGAGCAGTTCTTC,CPSSFIAGMNNEQFF
TRBJ2-3,.,TRBV12-3/TRBV12-4,.,TGTGCCAGCGTTCGGGGCATCACAGATAAGCAGTATTTT,CASVRGITDKQYF
TRBJ1-2,few,TRBV29-1,.,TGCAGCGCTTCGGACAGTTGGGTGTATGGCTACACCTTC,CSASDSWVYGYTF
TRBJ2-3,.,TRBV5-1,TRBD2,TGCGCCAGCAGAACCGGGACTAGCGGGAATTTACATACGCAGTATTTT,CASRTGTSGNLHTQYF
TRBJ2-7,.,TRBV7-9,.,TGTGCCAGCAGCATGACTGGGAGGTCCTACGAGCAGTACTTC,CASSMTGRSYEQYF
TRBJ2-1,.,TRBV20-1,TRBD2,TGCAGTGCTAGACCTAGCGGGAGTTTGAATGAGCAGTTCTTC,CSARPSGSLNEQFF
TRBJ1-6,.,TRBV20-1,.,TGCACTGCTAGAGTCTCCGACAGGAGCTCCTATAATTCACCCCTCCACTTT,CTARVSDRSSYNSPLHF
TRBJ2-7,.,TRBV11-2,.,TGCGCCAGCAGCTCCCTGGACGGGAGAGAGGGCGAGCAGTACTTC,CASSSLDGREGEQYF
TRBJ1-6,.,TRBV6-1,.,TGTACCAGCAAAATTGGAATCTTAAATTCACCCCTCCACTTT,CTSKIGILNSPLHF
TRBJ2-1,.,TRBV20-1,.,TGCAGTGCTATAGCGGAGAGTTGGGGGAATGAGCAGTTCTTC,CSAIAESWGNEQFF
TRBJ1-4,.,TRBV29-1,.,TGCAGTGTGGCCTCATCGGCCGAAAAACTGTTTTTC,CSVASSAEKLFF
TRBJ2-1,.,TRBV6-2/TRBV6-3,.,TGTACCAGCAGGCAGGGACTCAATGAGCAGTTCTTC,CTSRQGLNEQFF
TRBJ1-2,.,TRBV7-3,.,TGTGCCAGCAGCTTAACCGGTGGTGTCCTGGATGGCTACACCTTC,CASSLTGGVLDGYTF
TRBJ2-7,.,TRBV11-2,.,TGTGCCGGCAACTCACGTGAGGGCGAGCAGTACTTC,CAGNSREGEQYF
TRBJ2-7,.,TRBV29-1,.,TGCAGCATTAATACTGGGACATCCAACTACGAGCAGTACTTC,CSINTGTSNYEQYF
TRBJ2-2,many,TRBV6-1,.,TGTGCCAGCAGTCTCAGGGGGAGGTTTGGCGGGGAGCTGTTTTTT,CASSLRGRFGGELFF
TRBJ1-5,.,TRBV5-8,.,TGTGCCAGCAACTCCTTCTTGGGGACCCAGCATTTT,CASNSFLGTQHF
TRBJ1-1,.,TRBV10-3,.,TGTGCCATCAGTGAGTCACAGGGAAACACTGAAGCTTTCTTT,CAISESQGNTEAFF
TRBJ2-5,many,TRBV6-2/TRBV6-3,.,TGTGCCAGCGGGACGGGCAACGGAGAGACCCAGTACTTC,CASGTGNGETQYF
TRBJ2-7,.,TRBV6-1,.,TGTGCCAGCATCCCTAGGCCCTCATACGAGCAGTACTTC,CASIPRPSYEQYF
TRBJ1-1,.,TRBV20-1,.,TGCAGTGCTCCCCGCGGGGGGGGACCTGAAGCTTTCTTT,CSAPRGGGPEAFF
TRBJ1-6,.,TRBV20-1,.,TGCAATGCTAGAGCCTCCGACAGGAACTCCTATAATTCACCCCTCCACTTT,CNARASDRNSYNSPLHF
TRBJ2-2,.,TRBV12-3/TRBV12-4,TRBD2,TGTGACAGCAGTCGTCAAATCCTACTAGCGGGGAGCACCGGGGAGCTGTTTTTT,CDSSRQILLAGSTGELFF
TRBJ2-5,many,TRBV11-3,.,TGTGCCAGCAGCTTGCCAGGACAAGAGACCCAGTACTTC,CASSLPGQETQYF
TRBJ2-2,.,TRBV11-2,.,TGTGCCAGCAGCTTGATAAGGGGCGCCGGGGAGCTGTTTTTT,CASSLIRGAGELFF